This is a list of T cell receptor beta chains from one sample in a study of blood T cell repertoires in COVID-19. This table comes from immunoSEQ multiplex PCR, and its TCRdb copy is limited to in-frame clones, with some not included. The profile shows some 220,000 clones, around four fifths of them singletons. The sample was peripheral blood. The receptors here all came from a woman of 80 years or more with active or convalescent COVID-19. CDR3s include the opening cysteine and the closing phenylalanine or tryptophan. D genes are given only for firm matches. Clone size is stated in some rows and not others, as once, few, many or a class when expanded.

clone size: .
V gene: TRBV27
D gene: TRBD2
J gene: TRBJ2-3
CDR3 protein: CASSLELAGGPGAQYF
CDR3 DNA: TGTGCCAGCAGTTTGGAACTAGCGGGAGGGCCAGGGGCGCAGTATTTT

clone size: .
V gene: TRBV21-1
D gene: .
J gene: TRBJ2-3
CDR3 protein: CASSKVPSGSTDTQYF
CDR3 DNA: TGTGCCAGCAGCAAAGTACCTAGCGGTAGCACAGATACGCAGTATTTT

clone size: .
V gene: TRBV5-1
D gene: .
J gene: TRBJ1-6
CDR3 protein: CASSQTVNNSPLHF
CDR3 DNA: TGCGCCAGCAGCCAAACAGTGAATAATTCACCCCTCCACTTT

clone size: .
V gene: TRBV18
D gene: .
J gene: TRBJ2-7
CDR3 protein: CASSQGRRGGYEQYF
CDR3 DNA: TGTGCCAGCTCACAGGGCCGAAGGGGTGGCTACGAGCAGTACTTC

clone size: .
V gene: TRBV4-1
D gene: TRBD2
J gene: TRBJ2-1
CDR3 protein: CASSQGTSGSTLDEQFF
CDR3 DNA: TGCGCCAGCAGCCAAGGGACTAGCGGGAGTACCCTCGATGAGCAGTTCTTC

clone size: .
V gene: TRBV5-1
D gene: .
J gene: TRBJ1-3
CDR3 protein: CASSLQDHSGNTIYF
CDR3 DNA: TGCGCCAGCAGCTTACAGGACCACTCTGGAAACACCATATATTTT

clone size: .
V gene: TRBV29-1
D gene: .
J gene: TRBJ1-1
CDR3 protein: CSVSGANTEAFF
CDR3 DNA: TGCAGCGTTTCTGGGGCGAACACTGAAGCTTTCTTT

clone size: .
V gene: TRBV6-6
D gene: TRBD1
J gene: TRBJ1-4
CDR3 protein: CASSKRQGRANEKLFF
CDR3 DNA: TGTGCCAGCAGTAAAAGACAGGGCAGGGCTAATGAAAAACTGTTTTTT

clone size: .
V gene: TRBV12-1
D gene: .
J gene: TRBJ2-1
CDR3 protein: CASSCPGSGQFF
CDR3 DNA: TGTGCCAGCAGCTGCCCCGGGTCGGGGCAGTTCTTC

clone size: .
V gene: TRBV5-6
D gene: .
J gene: TRBJ2-7
CDR3 protein: CASSSWAQGTYEQYF
CDR3 DNA: TGTGCCAGCAGCTCCTGGGCGCAGGGGACCTACGAGCAGTACTTC

clone size: .
V gene: TRBV12-5
D gene: .
J gene: TRBJ1-6
CDR3 protein: CASGRFTGINSPLHF
CDR3 DNA: TGTGCTAGTGGCAGATTTACAGGAATTAATTCACCCCTCCACTTT

clone size: .
V gene: TRBV9
D gene: .
J gene: TRBJ2-2
CDR3 protein: CASSAGTANTGELFF
CDR3 DNA: TGTGCCAGCAGCGCCGGGACTGCGAACACCGGGGAGCTGTTTTTT

clone size: .
V gene: TRBV4-2
D gene: .
J gene: TRBJ2-1
CDR3 protein: CASSHIQEGAYNEQFF
CDR3 DNA: TGTGCCAGCAGCCACATCCAAGAGGGGGCCTACAATGAGCAGTTCTTC

clone size: .
V gene: TRBV2
D gene: .
J gene: TRBJ1-1
CDR3 protein: CASREDGSNTEAFF
CDR3 DNA: TGTGCCAGCAGGGAGGACGGTTCGAACACTGAAGCTTTCTTT

clone size: .
V gene: TRBV20-1
D gene: TRBD1
J gene: TRBJ2-7
CDR3 protein: CSASRDRPYEQYF
CDR3 DNA: TGCAGTGCTAGTCGGGACAGGCCGTACGAGCAGTACTTC

clone size: .
V gene: TRBV20-1
D gene: TRBD1
J gene: TRBJ1-4
CDR3 protein: CSASWTGKNEKLFF
CDR3 DNA: TGCAGTGCTAGTTGGACAGGGAAGAATGAAAAACTGTTTTTT

clone size: once
V gene: TRBV19
D gene: .
J gene: TRBJ1-2
CDR3 protein: CASSISDRTGYTF
CDR3 DNA: TGTGCCAGTAGTATCTCCGACAGGACTGGCTACACCTTC

clone size: once
V gene: TRBV19
D gene: .
J gene: TRBJ1-4
CDR3 protein: CASSPRTLAGEKLFF
CDR3 DNA: TGTGCCAGTAGTCCGAGGACCCTAGCAGGTGAAAAACTGTTTTTT

clone size: .
V gene: TRBV7-2
D gene: TRBD2
J gene: TRBJ2-7
CDR3 protein: CASSLVGGSYEQYF
CDR3 DNA: TGTGCCAGCAGCTTAGTGGGCGGGAGCTACGAGCAGTACTTC

clone size: few
V gene: TRBV5-1
D gene: TRBD1
J gene: TRBJ2-7
CDR3 protein: CASSFSDRGRDEQYF
CDR3 DNA: TGCGCCAGCAGCTTCTCTGACAGGGGGCGCGACGAGCAGTACTTC

clone size: .
V gene: TRBV6-5
D gene: TRBD1
J gene: TRBJ2-7
CDR3 protein: CASSRGQGAYEQYF
CDR3 DNA: TGTGCCAGCAGCCGGGGACAGGGGGCCTACGAGCAGTACTTC

clone size: .
V gene: TRBV7-9
D gene: .
J gene: TRBJ1-1
CDR3 protein: CASSLYGADTEAFF
CDR3 DNA: TGTGCCAGCAGCTTATATGGGGCGGACACTGAAGCTTTCTTT

clone size: .
V gene: TRBV5-1
D gene: .
J gene: TRBJ2-1
CDR3 protein: CASSPEGYNEQFF
CDR3 DNA: TGCGCCAGCAGCCCGGAGGGATACAATGAGCAGTTCTTC

clone size: .
V gene: TRBV7-3
D gene: .
J gene: TRBJ2-7
CDR3 protein: CASSPSGGGYEQYF
CDR3 DNA: TGTGCCAGCAGCCCATCAGGGGGAGGCTACGAGCAGTACTTC

clone size: .
V gene: TRBV7-2
D gene: TRBD2
J gene: TRBJ2-5
CDR3 protein: CASRPTSGIETQYF
CDR3 DNA: TGTGCCAGCAGGCCGACTAGCGGCATAGAGACCCAGTACTTC

clone size: .
V gene: TRBV30
D gene: .
J gene: TRBJ2-3
CDR3 protein: CAWSSADTQYF
CDR3 DNA: TGTGCCTGGAGCTCTGCAGATACGCAGTATTTT

clone size: .
V gene: TRBV7-3
D gene: TRBD1
J gene: TRBJ2-3
CDR3 protein: CASILQGADTQYF
CDR3 DNA: TGTGCCAGCATCCTGCAGGGGGCAGATACGCAGTATTTT

clone size: .
V gene: TRBV15
D gene: TRBD2
J gene: TRBJ2-7
CDR3 protein: CATSRDPLAGAYEQYF
CDR3 DNA: TGTGCCACCAGCAGAGATCCCCTAGCGGGAGCCTACGAGCAGTACTTC

clone size: many
V gene: TRBV27
D gene: TRBD1
J gene: TRBJ1-5
CDR3 protein: CASSFTGAPNQPQHF
CDR3 DNA: TGTGCCAGCAGTTTTACAGGGGCCCCCAATCAGCCCCAGCATTTT

clone size: .
V gene: TRBV7-6
D gene: TRBD1
J gene: TRBJ1-1
CDR3 protein: CASSLAKGNRGNSEAFF
CDR3 DNA: TGTGCCAGCAGCTTAGCGAAGGGGAACAGGGGGAACTCTGAAGCTTTCTTT

clone size: few
V gene: TRBV2
D gene: .
J gene: TRBJ2-5
CDR3 protein: CASSSSGETQYF
CDR3 DNA: TGTGCCAGCAGTTCGTCCGGAGAGACCCAGTACTTC

clone size: .
V gene: TRBV27
D gene: TRBD2
J gene: TRBJ2-3
CDR3 protein: CASSPGLADTDTQYF
CDR3 DNA: TGTGCCAGCAGTCCGGGACTAGCGGACACAGATACGCAGTATTTT

clone size: .
V gene: TRBV27
D gene: TRBD1
J gene: TRBJ1-1
CDR3 protein: CASSLKGANTEAFF
CDR3 DNA: TGTGCCAGCAGTTTAAAGGGGGCTAACACTGAAGCTTTCTTT

clone size: .
V gene: TRBV3-1/TRBV3-2
D gene: .
J gene: TRBJ1-1
CDR3 protein: CASSPRTTVVEAFF
CDR3 DNA: TGTGCCAGCAGCCCGCGGACTACTGTTGTAGAAGCTTTCTTT

clone size: .
V gene: TRBV28
D gene: .
J gene: TRBJ2-1
CDR3 protein: CASSPRGLGGHNGQFF
CDR3 DNA: TGTGCCAGCAGTCCCCGTGGGTTGGGGGGGCACAATGGGCAGTTCTTC

clone size: .
V gene: TRBV27
D gene: .
J gene: TRBJ2-2
CDR3 protein: CASSPPNGGNTGELFF
CDR3 DNA: TGTGCCAGCAGTCCGCCTAACGGAGGGAACACCGGGGAGCTGTTTTTT

clone size: .
V gene: TRBV19
D gene: .
J gene: TRBJ1-5
CDR3 protein: CASSNLLDRTNQPQHF
CDR3 DNA: TGTGCCAGTAGTAACCTCCTAGACAGAACCAATCAGCCCCAGCATTTT

clone size: .
V gene: TRBV9
D gene: .
J gene: TRBJ2-2
CDR3 protein: CASGRTLAGLTGELFF
CDR3 DNA: TGTGCCAGCGGACGTACACTGGCGGGGCTCACCGGGGAGCTGTTTTTT

clone size: .
V gene: TRBV11-2
D gene: TRBD1
J gene: TRBJ1-4
CDR3 protein: CASSLGTGGVEKLFF
CDR3 DNA: TGTGCCAGCAGCTTAGGGACAGGGGGCGTCGAAAAACTGTTTTTT

clone size: few
V gene: TRBV19
D gene: .
J gene: TRBJ1-2
CDR3 protein: CASSTSSNYGYTF
CDR3 DNA: TGTGCCAGTAGCACCTCGAGCAACTATGGCTACACCTTC

clone size: .
V gene: TRBV7-9
D gene: .
J gene: TRBJ1-3
CDR3 protein: CASSPRRDTIYF
CDR3 DNA: TGTGCCAGCAGCCCCCGCAGGGACACCATATATTTT

clone size: .
V gene: TRBV12-3/TRBV12-4
D gene: TRBD2
J gene: TRBJ2-7
CDR3 protein: CASSFGTSGSRHF
CDR3 DNA: TGTGCCAGCAGTTTTGGGACTAGCGGGAGTAGGCACTTC

clone size: .
V gene: TRBV14
D gene: .
J gene: TRBJ2-3
CDR3 protein: CASSQGLKESTDTQYF
CDR3 DNA: TGTGCCAGCAGCCAAGGTCTCAAAGAGAGCACAGATACGCAGTATTTT

clone size: .
V gene: TRBV6-1
D gene: TRBD1
J gene: TRBJ1-2
CDR3 protein: CASSESLQGGYNYGYTF
CDR3 DNA: TGTGCCAGCAGTGAATCCTTACAGGGGGGATATAACTATGGCTACACCTTC

clone size: .
V gene: TRBV18
D gene: TRBD1
J gene: TRBJ1-4
CDR3 protein: CASSPRGTGNEKLFF
CDR3 DNA: TGTGCCAGCTCACCACGGGGGACAGGGAATGAAAAACTGTTTTTT

clone size: .
V gene: TRBV27
D gene: TRBD1
J gene: TRBJ1-5
CDR3 protein: CASSRQGFWQPQHF
CDR3 DNA: TGTGCCAGCAGTAGACAGGGTTTTTGGCAGCCCCAGCATTTT

clone size: .
V gene: TRBV7-2
D gene: TRBD2
J gene: TRBJ2-1
CDR3 protein: CASTASGRWNEQFF
CDR3 DNA: TGTGCCAGCACCGCGAGCGGGAGGTGGAATGAGCAGTTCTTC

clone size: once
V gene: TRBV10-3
D gene: TRBD2
J gene: TRBJ2-3
CDR3 protein: CAISETSGRGTDTQYF
CDR3 DNA: TGTGCCATCAGTGAGACTAGCGGGAGGGGAACAGATACGCAGTATTTT

clone size: .
V gene: TRBV7-3
D gene: .
J gene: TRBJ1-1
CDR3 protein: CASRTTGNTEAFF
CDR3 DNA: TGTGCCAGCAGGACCACGGGGAACACTGAAGCTTTCTTT

clone size: once
V gene: TRBV2
D gene: TRBD1
J gene: TRBJ1-1
CDR3 protein: CASSVQGQGDTEAFF
CDR3 DNA: TGTGCCAGCAGTGTTCAAGGACAGGGGGACACTGAAGCTTTCTTT